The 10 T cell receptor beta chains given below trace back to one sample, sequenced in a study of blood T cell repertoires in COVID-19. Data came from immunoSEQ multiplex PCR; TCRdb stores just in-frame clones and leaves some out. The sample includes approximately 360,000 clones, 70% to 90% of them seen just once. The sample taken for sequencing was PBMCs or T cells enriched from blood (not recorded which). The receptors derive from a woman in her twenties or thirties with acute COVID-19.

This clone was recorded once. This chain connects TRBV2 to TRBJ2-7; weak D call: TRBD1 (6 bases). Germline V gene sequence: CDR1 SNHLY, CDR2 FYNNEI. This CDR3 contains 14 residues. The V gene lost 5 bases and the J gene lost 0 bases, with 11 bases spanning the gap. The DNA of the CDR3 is TGTGCCAGCAGTCCGGGACAACCCTCCTACGAGCAGTACTTC. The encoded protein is CASSPGQPSYEQYF.

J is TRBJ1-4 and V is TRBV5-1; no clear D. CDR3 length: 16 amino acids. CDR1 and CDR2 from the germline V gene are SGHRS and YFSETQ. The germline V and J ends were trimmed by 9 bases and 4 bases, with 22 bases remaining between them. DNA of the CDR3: TGCGCCAACCTGCCCCGTACGTGGGGAGGTAATGAAAAACTGTTTTTT. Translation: CANLPRTWGGNEKLFF.

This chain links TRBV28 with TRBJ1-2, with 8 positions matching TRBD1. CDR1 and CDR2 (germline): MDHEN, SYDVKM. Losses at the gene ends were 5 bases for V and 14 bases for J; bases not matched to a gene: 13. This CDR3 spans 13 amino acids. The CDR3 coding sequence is TGTGCCAGCAGTCTCCGGGACGGAACAGGGGGTACCTTC. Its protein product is CASSLRDGTGGTF.

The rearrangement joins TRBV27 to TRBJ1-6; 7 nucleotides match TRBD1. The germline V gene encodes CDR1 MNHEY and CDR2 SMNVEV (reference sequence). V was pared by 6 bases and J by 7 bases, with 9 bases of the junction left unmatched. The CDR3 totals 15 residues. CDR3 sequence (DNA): TGTGCCAGCAGATCCCCGGGACAGCCAAATTCACCCCTCCACTTT. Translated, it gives CASRSPGQPNSPLHF.

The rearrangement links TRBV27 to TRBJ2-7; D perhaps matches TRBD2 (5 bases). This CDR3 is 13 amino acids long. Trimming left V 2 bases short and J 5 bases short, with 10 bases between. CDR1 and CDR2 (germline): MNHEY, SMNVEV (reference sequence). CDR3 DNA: TGTGCCAGCAGTTTACACGGGATAAACGAGCAGTACTTC. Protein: CASSLHGINEQYF.

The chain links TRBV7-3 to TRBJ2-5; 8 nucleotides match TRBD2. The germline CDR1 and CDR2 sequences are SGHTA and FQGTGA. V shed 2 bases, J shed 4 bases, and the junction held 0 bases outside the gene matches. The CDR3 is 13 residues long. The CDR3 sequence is CASSLAGGETQYF. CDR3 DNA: TGTGCCAGCAGCTTAGCGGGGGGAGAGACCCAGTACTTC.

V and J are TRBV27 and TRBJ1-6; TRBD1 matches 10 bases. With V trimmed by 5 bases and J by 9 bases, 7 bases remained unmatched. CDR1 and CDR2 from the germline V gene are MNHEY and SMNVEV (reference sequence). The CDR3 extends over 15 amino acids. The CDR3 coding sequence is TGTGCCAGCAGTCTAGAGGGACAGGGGAGTTCACCCCTCCACTTT. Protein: CASSLEGQGSSPLHF.

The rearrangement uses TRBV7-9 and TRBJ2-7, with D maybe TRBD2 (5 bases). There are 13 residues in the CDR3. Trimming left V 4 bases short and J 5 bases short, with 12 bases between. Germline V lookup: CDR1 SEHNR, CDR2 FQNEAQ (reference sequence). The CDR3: CASSSLRSDEQYF. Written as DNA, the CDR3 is TGTGCCAGCAGCTCCCTACGTAGCGACGAGCAGTACTTC.

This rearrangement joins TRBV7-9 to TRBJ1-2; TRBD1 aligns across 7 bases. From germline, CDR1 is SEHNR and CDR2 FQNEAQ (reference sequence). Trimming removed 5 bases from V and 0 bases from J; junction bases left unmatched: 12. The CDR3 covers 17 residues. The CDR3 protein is CASSNQGQRHSNYGYTF. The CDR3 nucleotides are TGTGCCAGCAGCAACCAGGGACAGCGACATTCTAACTATGGCTACACCTTC.

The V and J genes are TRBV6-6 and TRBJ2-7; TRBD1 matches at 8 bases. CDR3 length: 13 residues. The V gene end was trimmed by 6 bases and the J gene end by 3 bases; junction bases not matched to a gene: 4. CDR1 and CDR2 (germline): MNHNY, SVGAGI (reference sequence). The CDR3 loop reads CASSLGQGYEQYF. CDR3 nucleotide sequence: TGTGCCAGCAGCCTCGGACAGGGCTACGAGCAGTACTTC.